The 16 T cell receptor beta chains presented below share a single source sample, sequenced in a study of PD-L1 blockade in urothelial cancer. Only in-frame clones appear in the TCRdb table, and some are missing; sequencing was by immunoSEQ multiplex PCR. Of 55,000 to 70,000 clones in the sample, roughly four fifths were seen once. The material was PBMCs, obtained around atezolizumab (anti-PD-L1) treatment. The receptors shown here come from a man in his sixties or seventies with urothelial cancer.

The chain has TRBV25-1 and TRBJ2-1; TRBD2 agrees at 7 bases. Germline trimming cut 3 bases from V and 3 bases from J; bases unmatched to any gene: 2. The length of the CDR3 is 14 residues. Germline V gene data show CDR1 as MGHDK and CDR2 as SYGVNS. DNA for the CDR3: TGTGCCAGCAGTGATGAGCGGGGCTACAATGAGCAGTTCTTC. Its translation: CASSDERGYNEQFF.

The chain has TRBV27 and TRBJ1-5; D unclear. The germline V gene encodes CDR1 MNHEY and CDR2 SMNVEV (reference sequence). V dropped 2 bases and J dropped 2 bases, with 7 bases sitting between them. The CDR3 covers 14 residues. The CDR3 loop is CASSLVSGNQPQHF. The CDR3 bases are TGTGCCAGCAGTTTAGTCTCAGGCAATCAGCCCCAGCATTTT.

This chain connects TRBV6-6 to TRBJ2-3; TRBD2 might be the D (5 bases). V lost 2 bases to trimming and J lost 0 bases, with 9 bases between them. The germline gives CDR1 MNHNY, CDR2 SVGAGI (reference sequence). There are 15 residues in the CDR3. CDR3 nucleotides: TGTGCCAGCAGTTACGAGGGAAGGAGCACAGATACGCAGTATTTT. Translated, it gives CASSYEGRSTDTQYF.

The chain combines TRBV5-1 with TRBJ2-2, with 10 bases fitting TRBD2. The germline gives CDR1 SGHRS, CDR2 YFSETQ. The length of the CDR3 is 17 residues. The V gene end was trimmed by 2 bases and the J gene end by 4 bases; junction bases not matched to a gene: 8. The chain's CDR3 is CASSLKREGRATGELFF. In DNA form, the CDR3 reads TGCGCCAGCAGCTTAAAGCGGGAGGGCCGGGCCACCGGGGAGCTGTTTTTT. Variable domain in full (rest from reference TRBV5-1 and TRBJ2-2): KAGVTQTPRYLIKTRGQQVTLSCSPISGHRSVSWYQQTPGQGLQFLFEYFSETQRNKGNFPGRFSGRQFSNSRSEMNVSTLELGDSALYLCASSLKREGRATGELFFGEGSRLTVL.

This clone appeared a single time. The CDR3 reads CASSLSLQGYEQYF. Here the CDR3 DNA reads TGTGCCAGCAGCTTAAGTCTTCAGGGTTACGAGCAGTACTTC. The chain recombines TRBV11-2 with TRBJ2-7, with TRBD1 as a possible D gene (5 bases). Trimming shortened V by 2 bases and J by 4 bases, and 12 bases separated the two germline ends. Germline V CDR1 and CDR2: SGHAT, FQNNGV. This CDR3 contains 14 residues. Full variable domain (remainder filled in from reference TRBV11-2 and TRBJ2-7): EAGVAQSPRYKIIEKRQSVAFWCNPISGHATLYWYQQILGQGPKLLIQFQNNGVVDDSQLPKDRFSAERLKGVDSTLKIQPAKLEDSAVYLCASSLSLQGYEQYFGPGTRLTVT.

In regard to this clone: An end of the junction differs from the germline gene, which may be a read error. The chain recombines TRBV19 with TRBJ1-1; tentatively, D is TRBD1 (6 bases). The CDR3 length is 15 residues. The germline V gene encodes CDR1 LNHDA and CDR2 SQIVND (reference sequence). The CDR3 protein is CASSIVGRGNPEAFF. The CDR3 DNA sequence: TGTGCCAGTAGTATAGTGGGGAGGGGGAACCCTGAAGCTTTCTTT.

This clone was seen more than once but under ten times. The gene calls are TRBV18 and TRBJ2-7, with 8 bases fitting TRBD2. The CDR3 has 15 residues. The trim removed 2 bases at V and 6 bases at J, leaving 9 bases unmatched. Germline V gives CDR1 KGHSH, CDR2 LQKENI. CDR3 DNA: TGTGCCAGCTCACCAATAAGCGGGAGTCGAGGCGAGCAGTACTTC. It translates to CASSPISGSRGEQYF. Based on the CDR3 plus reference TRBV18 and TRBJ2-7, the full variable domain is NAGVMQNPRHLVRRRGQEARLRCSPMKGHSHVYWYRQLPEEGLKFMVYLQKENIIDESGMPKERFSAEFPKEGPSILRIQQVVRGDSAAYFCASSPISGSRGEQYFGPGTRLTVT.

The chain has TRBV30 and TRBJ2-5; 13 bases line up with TRBD2. The J call is uncertain, as TRBJ2-7 better fits the DNA end. The CDR3 is made up of 16 amino acids. Germline-derived CDR1 and CDR2 are GTSNPN and SVGIG (reference sequence). CDR3 DNA sequence: TGTGCCTGGAGTTCACCCAGGACTAGCGGGAGCGACGAGCAGTACTTC. Residues: CAWSSPRTSGSDEQYF.

This chain connects TRBV27 to TRBJ2-5; D is uncertain. V shed 3 bases and J shed 2 bases, with 7 bases lying between them. The CDR3 contains 13 residues. Germline V gene lookup returns CDR1 MNHEY and CDR2 SMNVEV (reference sequence). The DNA of the CDR3 is TGTGCCAGCAGTTTCCGTCAGCAAGAGACCCAGTACTTC. Protein product: CASSFRQQETQYF.

This chain links TRBV7-9 with TRBJ2-7, with D unresolved. The CDR3 has 11 amino acids. Trimming left V 6 bases short and J 0 bases short, with 3 bases between. Germline V gene sequence: CDR1 SEHNR, CDR2 FQNEAQ (reference sequence). CDR3 residues: CASRSSYEQYF. The CDR3 DNA follows: TGTGCCAGCAGGAGCTCCTACGAGCAGTACTTC.

The gene calls are TRBV6-1 and TRBJ2-7; D is unresolved. CDR3 length equals 13 residues. Trimming cost V 4 bases and J 4 bases, with 11 bases left between them. Germline CDR1 and CDR2: MNHNS and SASEGT. CDR3 region: CASSVGQLYEQYF. DNA for the CDR3: TGTGCCAGCAGTGTTGGGCAGCTATACGAGCAGTACTTC.

V usage is TRBV11-3 and J usage is TRBJ2-2; D gene unclear. The V gene's germline CDR1 is SGHNT and CDR2 YENEEA. The CDR3 sequence is 13 residues long. The V and J ends lost 2 bases and 4 bases respectively, with 5 bases between them. The DNA of the CDR3 is TGTGCCAGCAGCTTAAGAGTCACCGGGGAGCTGTTTTTT. This translates into CASSLRVTGELFF.

The DNA for the CDR3 is TGTGCCAGCATCCCTCTTCCGGGGTTGCTTGGCTACACCTTC. Translated, it gives CASIPLPGLLGYTF. This chain connects TRBV28 to TRBJ1-2; the D is unclear. The germline V and J ends were trimmed by 7 bases and 7 bases, with 19 bases remaining between them. The germline CDR1 and CDR2 sequences are MDHEN and SYDVKM. CDR3 length equals 14 residues.

CDR3 sequence: CASSPRTAGRETQYF. DNA for the CDR3: TGTGCCAGCAGTCCCCGTACAGCGGGTCGGGAGACCCAGTACTTC. The rearrangement joins TRBV6-5 to TRBJ2-5; D might be TRBD2 (6 bases). Trimming removed 5 bases at V and 5 bases at J, with 18 bases between. The CDR3 covers 15 residues. The germline CDR1 and CDR2 sequences are MNHEY and SVGAGI.

V is TRBV6-1 and J is TRBJ1-2, with a tentative D call TRBD1 (5 bases). This CDR3 contains 14 residues. Germline CDR1 MNHNS, CDR2 SASEGT. Trimming removed 2 bases at V and 7 bases at J, with 14 bases between. DNA of the CDR3: TGTGCCAGCAGTGAATCTGGCAGGGTCGGTGGCTACACCTTC. Its protein product is CASSESGRVGGYTF.

V and J are TRBV28 and TRBJ2-1; 7 nucleotides match TRBD2. The CDR3 length is 14 residues. Germline V gene sequence: CDR1 MDHEN, CDR2 SYDVKM. J was trimmed by 1 base and V by 5 bases; bases with no gene match: 2. CDR3 protein: CASSPGGSYNEQFF. CDR3 sequence (DNA): TGTGCCAGCAGTCCGGGGGGATCCTACAATGAGCAGTTCTTC.